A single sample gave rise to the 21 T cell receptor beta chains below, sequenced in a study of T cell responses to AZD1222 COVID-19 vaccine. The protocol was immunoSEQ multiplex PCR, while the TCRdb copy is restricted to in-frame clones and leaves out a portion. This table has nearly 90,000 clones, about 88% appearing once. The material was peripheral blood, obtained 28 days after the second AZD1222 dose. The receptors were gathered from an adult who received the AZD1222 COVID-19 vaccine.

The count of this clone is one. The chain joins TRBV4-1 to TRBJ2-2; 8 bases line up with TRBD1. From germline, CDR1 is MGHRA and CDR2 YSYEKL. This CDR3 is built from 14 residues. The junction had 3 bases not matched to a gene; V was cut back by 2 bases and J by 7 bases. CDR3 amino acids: CASSQQGAGGELFF. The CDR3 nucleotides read TGCGCCAGCAGCCAACAGGGGGCGGGCGGGGAGCTGTTTTTT.

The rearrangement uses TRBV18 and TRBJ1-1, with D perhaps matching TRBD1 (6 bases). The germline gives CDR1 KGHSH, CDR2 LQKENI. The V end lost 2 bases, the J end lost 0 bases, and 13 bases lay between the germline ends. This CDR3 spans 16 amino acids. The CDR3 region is CASSPGGGRVNTEAFF. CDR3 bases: TGTGCCAGCTCACCAGGGGGGGGGCGCGTGAACACTGAAGCTTTCTTT.

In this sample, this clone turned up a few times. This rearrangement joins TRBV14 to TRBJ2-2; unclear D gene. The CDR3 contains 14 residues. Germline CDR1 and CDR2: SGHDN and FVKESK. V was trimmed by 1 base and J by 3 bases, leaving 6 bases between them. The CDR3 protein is CASSQGRYTGELFF. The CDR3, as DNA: TGTGCCAGCAGCCAAGGGCGTTACACCGGGGAGCTGTTTTTT.

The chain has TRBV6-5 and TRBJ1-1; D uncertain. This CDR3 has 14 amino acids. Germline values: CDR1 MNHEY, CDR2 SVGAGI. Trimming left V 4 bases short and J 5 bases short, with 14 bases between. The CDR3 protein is CASSFLLPGTEAFF. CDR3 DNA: TGTGCCAGCAGTTTTCTTCTACCTGGGACTGAAGCTTTCTTT.

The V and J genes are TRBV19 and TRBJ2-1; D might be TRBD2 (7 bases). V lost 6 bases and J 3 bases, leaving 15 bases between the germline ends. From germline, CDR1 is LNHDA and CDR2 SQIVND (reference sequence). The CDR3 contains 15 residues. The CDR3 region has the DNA TGTGCCAGTAGCAAATCGGGGGGCCTCTACAATGAGCAGTTCTTC. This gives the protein CASSKSGGLYNEQFF.

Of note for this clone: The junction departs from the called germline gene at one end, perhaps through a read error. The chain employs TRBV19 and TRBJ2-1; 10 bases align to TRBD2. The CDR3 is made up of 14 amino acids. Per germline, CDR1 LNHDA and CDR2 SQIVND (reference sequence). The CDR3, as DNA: TGTGCCAGTAGTATAGATTTGGAACTAGCGGGGTGGATCTTC. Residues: CASSIDLELAGWIF.

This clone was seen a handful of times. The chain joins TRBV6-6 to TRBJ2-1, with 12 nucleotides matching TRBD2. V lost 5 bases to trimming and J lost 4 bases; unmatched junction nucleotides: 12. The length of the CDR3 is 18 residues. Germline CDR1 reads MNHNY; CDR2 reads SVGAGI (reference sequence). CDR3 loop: CASSLLQPTSGGYNEQFF. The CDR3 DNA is TGTGCCAGCAGTCTCCTCCAACCGACTAGCGGGGGATACAATGAGCAGTTCTTC.

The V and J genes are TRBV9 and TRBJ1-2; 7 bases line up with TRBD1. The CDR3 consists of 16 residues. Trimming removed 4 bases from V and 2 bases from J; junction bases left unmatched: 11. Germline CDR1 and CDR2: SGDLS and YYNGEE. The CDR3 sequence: CASSTHPGQSNYGYTF. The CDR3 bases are TGTGCCAGCAGCACCCATCCGGGACAGTCGAACTATGGCTACACCTTC.

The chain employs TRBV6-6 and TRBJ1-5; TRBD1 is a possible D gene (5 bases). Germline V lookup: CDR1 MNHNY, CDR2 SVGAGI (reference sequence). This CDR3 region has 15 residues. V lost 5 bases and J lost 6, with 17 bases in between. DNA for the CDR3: TGTGCCAGCAGTCCCGCGGACGCAGGGCGTCAGCCCCAGCATTTT. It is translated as CASSPADAGRQPQHF.

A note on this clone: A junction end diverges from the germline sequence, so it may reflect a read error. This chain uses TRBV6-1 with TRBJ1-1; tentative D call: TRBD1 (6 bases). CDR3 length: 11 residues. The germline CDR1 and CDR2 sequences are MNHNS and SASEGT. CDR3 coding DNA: TGTGCCAGCAGCGAAGGGGGTGAAGCTTTCTTT. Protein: CASSEGGEAFF.

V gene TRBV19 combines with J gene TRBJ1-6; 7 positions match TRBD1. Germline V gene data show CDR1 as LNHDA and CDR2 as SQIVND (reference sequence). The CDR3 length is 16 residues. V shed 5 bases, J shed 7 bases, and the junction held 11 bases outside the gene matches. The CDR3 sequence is CASSPQPDRKNSPLHF. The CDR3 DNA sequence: TGTGCCAGTAGTCCCCAGCCGGACAGGAAAAATTCACCCCTCCACTTT.

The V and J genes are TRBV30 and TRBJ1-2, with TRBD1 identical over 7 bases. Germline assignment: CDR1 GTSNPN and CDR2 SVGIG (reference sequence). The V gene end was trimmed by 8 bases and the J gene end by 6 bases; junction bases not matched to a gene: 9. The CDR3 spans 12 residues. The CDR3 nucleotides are TGTGCCCGTGACAGGGCTGAGGATGGCTACACCTTC. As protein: CARDRAEDGYTF. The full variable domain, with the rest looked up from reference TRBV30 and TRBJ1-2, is SQTIHQWPATLVQPVGSPLSLECTVEGTSNPNLYWYRQAAGRGLQLLFYSVGIGQISSEVPQNLSASRPQDRQFILSSKKLLLSDSGFYLCARDRAEDGYTFGSGTRLTVV.

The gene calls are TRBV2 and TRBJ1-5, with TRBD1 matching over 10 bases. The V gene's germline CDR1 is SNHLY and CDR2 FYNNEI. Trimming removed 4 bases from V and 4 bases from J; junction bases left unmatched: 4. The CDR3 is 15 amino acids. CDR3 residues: CASSGDRGKNQPQHF. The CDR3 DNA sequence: TGTGCCAGCAGTGGGGACAGGGGAAAGAATCAGCCCCAGCATTTT.

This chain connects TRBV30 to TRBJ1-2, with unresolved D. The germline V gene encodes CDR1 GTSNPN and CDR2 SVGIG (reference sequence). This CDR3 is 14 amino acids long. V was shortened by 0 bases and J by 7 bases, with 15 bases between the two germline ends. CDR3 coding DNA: TGTGCCTGGAGTGTACCAGTTAACCTGGGTGGCTACACCTTC. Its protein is CAWSVPVNLGGYTF.

DNA for the CDR3: TGTGCCATCAGTGGACGGCCCCTAAACTATGGCTACACCTTC. As protein: CAISGRPLNYGYTF. The chain has TRBV10-3 and TRBJ1-2; D gene uncertain. The CDR3 sequence is 14 residues long. CDR1 and CDR2 (germline): ENHRY, SYGVKD. V was cut by 4 bases and J by 2 bases, with 11 bases left in between.

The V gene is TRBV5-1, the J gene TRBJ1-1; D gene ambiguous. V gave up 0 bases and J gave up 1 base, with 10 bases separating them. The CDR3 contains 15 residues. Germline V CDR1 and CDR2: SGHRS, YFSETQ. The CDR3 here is CASSLASVPNTEAFF. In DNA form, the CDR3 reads TGCGCCAGCAGCTTGGCATCTGTGCCGAACACTGAAGCTTTCTTT.

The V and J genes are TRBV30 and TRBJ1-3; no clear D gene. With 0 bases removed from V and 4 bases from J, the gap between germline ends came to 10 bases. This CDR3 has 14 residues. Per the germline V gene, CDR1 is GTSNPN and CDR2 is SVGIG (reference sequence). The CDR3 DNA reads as TGTGCCTGGAGTGTTATCAATTTGGGAAACACCATATATTTT. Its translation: CAWSVINLGNTIYF.

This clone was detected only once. The CDR3 DNA reads as TGTGCCAGCAGTGAAGCGAGGGAAGGGATCACTGAAGCTTTCTTT. Translated, it gives CASSEAREGITEAFF. The chain uses TRBV25-1 and TRBJ1-1; D is uncertain. Germline assignment: CDR1 MGHDK and CDR2 SYGVNS. V lost 2 bases to trimming and J lost 4 bases, with 14 bases between them. There are 15 residues in the CDR3.

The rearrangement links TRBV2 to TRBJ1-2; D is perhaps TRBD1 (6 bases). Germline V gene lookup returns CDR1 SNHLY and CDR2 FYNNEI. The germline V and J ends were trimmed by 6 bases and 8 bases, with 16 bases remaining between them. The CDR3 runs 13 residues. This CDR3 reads CASRDSLWGGYTF. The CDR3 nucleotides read TGTGCCAGCAGGGACAGTTTATGGGGGGGCTACACCTTC.

CDR3 in amino acids: CASSEIGQGPTGQLFF. CDR3 in DNA: TGTGCCAGCAGTGAAATAGGACAGGGGCCTACTGGGCAGCTGTTTTTT. This chain links TRBV6-1 with TRBJ2-2; 9 bases are a match to TRBD1. This CDR3 has 16 residues. Trimming at V came to 2 bases and at J to 12 bases, leaving 13 bases not matched to a gene. Germline V gives CDR1 MNHNS, CDR2 SASEGT.

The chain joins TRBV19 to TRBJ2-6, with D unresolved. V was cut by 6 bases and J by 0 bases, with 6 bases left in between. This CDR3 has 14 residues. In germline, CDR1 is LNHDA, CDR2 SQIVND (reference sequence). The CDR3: CASRRISGANVLTF. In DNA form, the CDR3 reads TGTGCCAGTAGGAGGATCTCTGGGGCCAACGTCCTGACTTTC.